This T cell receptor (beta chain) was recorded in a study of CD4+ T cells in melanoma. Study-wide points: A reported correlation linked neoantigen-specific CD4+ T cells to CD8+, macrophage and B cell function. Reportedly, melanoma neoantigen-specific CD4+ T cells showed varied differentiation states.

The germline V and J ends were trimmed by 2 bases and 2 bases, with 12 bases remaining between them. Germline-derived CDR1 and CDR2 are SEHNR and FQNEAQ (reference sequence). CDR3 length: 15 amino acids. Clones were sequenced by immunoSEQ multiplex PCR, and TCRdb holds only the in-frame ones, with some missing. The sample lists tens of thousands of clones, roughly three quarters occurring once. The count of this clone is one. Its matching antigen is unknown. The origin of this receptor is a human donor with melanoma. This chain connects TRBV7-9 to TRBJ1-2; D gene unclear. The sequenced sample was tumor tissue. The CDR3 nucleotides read TGTGCCAGCAGCTTAATATCCGGGGTGAACTATGGCTACACCTTC. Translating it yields CASSLISGVNYGYTF. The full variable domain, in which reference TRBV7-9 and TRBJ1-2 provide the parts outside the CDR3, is DTGVSQNPRHKITKRGQNVTFRCDPISEHNRLYWYRQTLGQGPEFLTYFQNEAQLEKSRLLSDRFSAERPKGSFSTLEIQRTEQGDSAMYLCASSLISGVNYGYTFGSGTRLTVV.